A single sample is the source of the 16 T cell receptor beta chains below, sequenced in a study of blood T cells in healthy people across ages (dated by TCRdb to the mid-2010s). The library was made by 5' RACE. The instrument was an Illumina HiSeq 2500. The second PCR ran for about 6 to 12 cycles and used a J-beta primer mix along with a sample-barcoded 5' primer. Clones were called with MiXCR by TCRdb after fastp trimmed the public reads at Q25, and only in-frame beta chains were retained. Records with the same CDR3 protein are collapsed into one entry carrying the most frequent genes and DNA. Present in this sample are 450,000 to 700,000 distinct CDR3 sequences, 27% of which were seen just once. The ten largest clones capture roughly 18% of the sample. What was sequenced was blood. These receptors were obtained from a woman between 70 and 85 years old in good health.

In this sample, this clonotype turned up a few times. The chain recombines TRBV18 with TRBJ2-2; D may be TRBD1 (6 bases). The length of the CDR3 is 15 residues. Germline lookup yields CDR1 KGHSH and CDR2 LQKENI. The germline V and J ends were trimmed by 6 bases and 5 bases, with 16 bases remaining between them. The CDR3 spells CASSHDRTGTGELFF. DNA for the CDR3: TGTGCCAGCTCTCATGACAGGACGGGTACCGGGGAGCTGTTTTTT.

This clonotype showed up just a few times. The chain has TRBV29-1 and TRBJ2-5, with TRBD2 matching over 7 bases. The DNA end is a closer match to TRBJ2-1, so the J assignment may be wrong. Per germline, CDR1 SQVTM and CDR2 ANQGSEA. This CDR3 region has 12 residues. Written as DNA, the CDR3 is TGCAGCGTTGAGGGGAGGGATAATGAGCAGTTCTTC. Translating gives CSVEGRDNEQFF.

The sample holds a few counts of this clonotype. The chain joins TRBV7-8 to TRBJ2-1; perhaps TRBD1 as D (6 bases). The CDR3 runs 15 residues. The V gene's germline CDR1 is SGHVS and CDR2 FQNEAQ. Between the trimmed V and J ends, which lost 2 bases and 4 bases, there was a span of 12 bases. The CDR3, as DNA: TGTGCCAGCAGCTTATCGGGGCAGGGGTACAATGAGCAGTTCTTC. Amino acid sequence: CASSLSGQGYNEQFF.

The V call is TRBV29-1, the J call TRBJ2-2; 8 bases align to TRBD1. Germline CDR1 and CDR2: SQVTM and ANQGSEA. The CDR3 has 15 residues. The trim removed 8 bases at V and 2 bases at J, leaving 10 bases unmatched. CDR3 sequence: CSPPEGQVNTGELFF. The CDR3 nucleotides are TGCAGCCCCCCCGAGGGACAGGTCAACACCGGGGAGCTGTTTTTT.

This clonotype was seen more than once but under ten times. The gene calls are TRBV7-2 and TRBJ2-1; D call uncertain. The CDR3 runs 16 residues. Germline values: CDR1 SGHTA, CDR2 FQGNSA. Trimming stripped 0 bases from V and 7 bases from J, with 16 bases between. The CDR3 region has the DNA TGTGCCAGCAGCTTAGCGGCTAGGAGAGGTAGTAATGAGCAGTTCTTC. Its protein is CASSLAARRGSNEQFF.

The chain uses TRBV29-1 and TRBJ2-5; D gene uncertain. This CDR3 spans 15 amino acids. Trimming pared 2 bases from V and 2 bases from J, leaving 15 bases between. The V gene's germline CDR1 is SQVTM and CDR2 ANQGSEA. The CDR3 protein is CSVELLGLVQETQYF. The CDR3 DNA reads as TGCAGCGTTGAACTACTCGGGTTAGTGCAAGAGACCCAGTACTTC.

This clonotype has only a few counts. The chain is built from TRBV5-5 and TRBJ2-1; D is undetermined. CDR1 and CDR2 (germline): SGHKS, YYEKEE (reference sequence). CDR3 length: 15 residues. V was trimmed by 1 base and J by 8 bases, leaving 16 bases between them. CDR3 amino acids: CASSLRFSTGHEQFF. The CDR3 bases are TGTGCCAGCAGCTTGAGGTTTTCAACTGGCCATGAGCAGTTCTTC.

This rearrangement joins TRBV2 to TRBJ1-1; D is unclear. V gave up 0 bases and J gave up 11 bases, with 10 bases separating them. Germline V gives CDR1 SNHLY, CDR2 FYNNEI. This CDR3 is built from 12 residues. CDR3 loop: CASSEAQVRAFF. The CDR3 coding sequence is TGTGCCAGCAGTGAAGCGCAGGTGCGTGCTTTCTTT.

This sequence joins TRBV5-1 and TRBJ2-5; TRBD1 is a possible D gene (5 bases). The J call is doubtful: the DNA matches TRBJ2-1 better. Per the germline V gene, CDR1 is SGHRS and CDR2 is YFSETQ. This CDR3 has 13 amino acids. As DNA, the CDR3 is TGCGCCAGCAGCCCCCAGGGTAGGAATGAGCAGTTCTTC. Its protein is CASSPQGRNEQFF.

This clonotype was detected a few times. This sequence joins TRBV7-9 and TRBJ2-1; either TRBD1 or TRBD2 may supply D (5 bases each). TRBJ2-5 explains the end of the DNA better; the J call may be wrong. Germline CDR1 is SEHNR and CDR2 is FQNEAQ (reference sequence). The CDR3 consists of 15 residues. The CDR3 here is CASSPRGELGETQYF. The CDR3 DNA reads as TGTGCCAGCAGCCCCCGAGGGGAGCTGGGGGAGACCCAGTACTTC.

V is TRBV7-2 and J is TRBJ2-7, with D maybe TRBD2 (6 bases). Germline V CDR1 and CDR2: SGHTA, FQGNSA. V was pared by 6 bases and J by 5 bases, with 23 bases between. The CDR3 length is 16 residues. For the CDR3, the DNA is TGTGCCAGCAGACCACGGGGGACGGTGGGATACAACGAGCAGTACTTC. Its translation is CASRPRGTVGYNEQYF.

CDR3 DNA sequence: TGCAGCGTCCCGGCTAGCTCCTACAATGAGCAGTTCTTC. Its protein product is CSVPASSYNEQFF. This chain connects TRBV29-1 to TRBJ2-1; D not certain. CDR1 SQVTM and CDR2 ANQGSEA come from the germline V gene. This CDR3 region has 13 residues. Trimming took off 6 bases at V and 0 bases at J, with 9 bases between the two ends.

This clonotype came up a few times. The rearrangement uses TRBV6-2 or TRBV6-3 and TRBJ2-1; D possibly corresponds to TRBD2 (6 bases). The CDR3 contains 16 residues. Germline loops: CDR1 MNHEY, CDR2 SVGEGT. V shed 6 bases and J shed 6 bases, with 21 bases lying between them. The CDR3 protein is CASRAGGTPGSNEQFF. The CDR3 nucleotides read TGTGCCAGCAGAGCGGGTGGGACCCCCGGGAGCAATGAGCAGTTCTTC.

This clonotype was seen a few times. The chain has TRBV7-9 and TRBJ1-2; 7 nucleotides agree with TRBD1. Germline V lookup: CDR1 SEHNR, CDR2 FQNEAQ (reference sequence). The CDR3 has 12 residues. With 3 bases clipped from V and 12 bases from J, the junction kept 7 bases outside the gene matches. The CDR3 loop is CASSLEQGKNTF. CDR3 in DNA: TGTGCCAGCAGCTTGGAACAGGGGAAGAACACCTTC.

This clonotype was detected only a few times. The rearrangement uses TRBV10-3 and TRBJ2-5; weak D call: TRBD1 (5 bases). Germline values: CDR1 ENHRY, CDR2 SYGVKD. The CDR3 has 13 residues. The V end was cut by 8 bases, the J end by 2 bases, with 12 bases between. The CDR3: CAISGYRQETQYF. As DNA, the CDR3 is TGTGCCATCTCTGGGTACAGGCAAGAGACCCAGTACTTC.

CDR3 amino acids: CASSVRDRAYGYTF. CDR3 in DNA: TGTGCCAGCAGTGTCCGGGACAGGGCCTATGGCTACACCTTC. The gene calls are TRBV2 and TRBJ1-2, with 9 bases lining up with TRBD1. V lost 4 bases to trimming and J lost 4 bases; unmatched junction nucleotides: 4. The CDR3 runs 14 residues. CDR1 is SNHLY, CDR2 FYNNEI, per germline.